This T cell receptor (beta chain) derives from a study of Ad26.COV2.S vaccination and SARS-CoV-2 variants. About this clone: Other DNA sequences of this sample code for an identical CDR3.

V gave up 3 bases and J gave up 1 base, with 10 bases separating them. The CDR3 contains 14 residues. CDR1 is LNHDA and CDR2 is SQIVND in the germline V gene (reference sequence). The table came from immunoSEQ multiplex PCR; TCRdb's copy has only in-frame clones and leaves some out. Here the sample spans 350,000 to 500,000 clones, around 91% being singletons. Specified treatment: approximately 18 received Ad26.COV2.S at low or high dose, single or two shots; about 5 received placebo; per-sample allocation not given. The investigators took samples on day 63 after the first vaccine or placebo injection.

The V gene is TRBV19, the J gene TRBJ2-7; D might be TRBD1 or TRBD2, each matching 5 bases. Material: peripheral blood, obtained in a trial of Ad26.COV2.S vaccine versus placebo. This TCR was sampled from a person aged 18 to 65 who received the Ad26.COV2.S COVID-19 vaccine or a placebo. CDR3 DNA: TGTGCCAGTAGTATCGGGACGGGATCCTACGAGCAGTACTTC. This encodes CASSIGTGSYEQYF.